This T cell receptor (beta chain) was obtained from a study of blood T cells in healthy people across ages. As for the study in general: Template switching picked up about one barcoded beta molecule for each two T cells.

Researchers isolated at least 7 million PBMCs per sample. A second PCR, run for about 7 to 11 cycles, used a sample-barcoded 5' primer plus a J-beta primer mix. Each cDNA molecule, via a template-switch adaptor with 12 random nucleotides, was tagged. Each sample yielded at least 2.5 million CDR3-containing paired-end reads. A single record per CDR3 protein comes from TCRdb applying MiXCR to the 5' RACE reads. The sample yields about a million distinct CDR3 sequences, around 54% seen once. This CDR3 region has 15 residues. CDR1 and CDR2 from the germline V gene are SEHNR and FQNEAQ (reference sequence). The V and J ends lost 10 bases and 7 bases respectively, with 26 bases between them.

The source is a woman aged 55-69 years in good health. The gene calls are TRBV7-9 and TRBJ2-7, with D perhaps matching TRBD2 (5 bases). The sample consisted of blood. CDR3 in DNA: TGTGCCACCAAGGGAGAAGCGATCCCTGGGGATGAGCAGTACTTC. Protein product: CATKGEAIPGDEQYF.